These 25 T cell receptor beta chains share one sample of origin, sequenced in a study of glioma-infiltrating T cells. Amplification of TCR alpha and beta CDR3 regions from RNA used iRepertoire nested multiplex PCR. TCRdb passed the multiplex PCR reads through MiXCR, listing each CDR3 protein once. The table has about 410,000 distinct CDR3 sequences, roughly two fifths seen once. The specimen was glioma tissue, nonneoplastic brain tissue, or PBMCs (not recorded which). The receptor source for this set is a human donor with low-grade glioma or glioblastoma, undergoing nonglioma brain surgery, or in good health (not recorded which).

The V call is TRBV28, the J call TRBJ2-3, with 9 nucleotides matching TRBD1. The J call may be faulty, since TRBJ1-5 better matches the DNA end. This CDR3 is built from 14 residues. Germline V gene data show CDR1 as MDHEN and CDR2 as SYDVKM. CDR3 nucleotides: TGTGCCAGCAGCGGGACAGGGAGCGAAGATACGCAGCATTTT. Its translation is CASSGTGSEDTQHF.

This clonotype was detected only a few times. This chain links TRBV4-3 with TRBJ2-1; the D gene is possibly TRBD2 (5 bases). Germline V gene sequence: CDR1 LGHNA, CDR2 YSLEER. The CDR3 has 15 residues. Between the trimmed V and J ends, which lost 0 bases and 3 bases, there was a span of 9 bases. The CDR3 region is CASSQEGRGYNEQFF. In DNA, the CDR3 is TGCGCCAGCAGCCAAGAGGGGAGAGGCTACAATGAGCAGTTCTTC.

This clonotype came up a few times. The chain recombines TRBV11-2 with TRBJ1-2; D is unresolved. The CDR3 sequence is 16 residues long. V was pared by 0 bases and J by 3 bases, with 14 bases between. The germline V gene has CDR1 SGHAT and CDR2 FQNNGV. The CDR3 reads CASSLEPRGKDYGYTF. CDR3 in DNA: TGTGCCAGCAGCTTAGAACCCCGTGGGAAGGACTATGGCTACACCTTC.

In its sample, this clonotype was seen a few times. The chain combines TRBV28 with TRBJ1-6; TRBD1 matches 8 bases. Trimming at V came to 9 bases and at J to 8 bases, leaving 12 bases not matched to a gene. The CDR3 covers 15 residues. Germline V gives CDR1 MDHEN, CDR2 SYDVKM. The CDR3 DNA reads TGTGCCAGTGGAACCCCGGGACAGGTAGATTCACCCCTCCACTTT. Translation gives CASGTPGQVDSPLHF.

This clonotype was seen just once. The chain carries TRBV13 and TRBJ2-1, with 10 bases aligning to TRBD1. With V trimmed by 8 bases and J by 9 bases, 7 bases remained unmatched. This CDR3 comprises 13 residues. Germline loops: CDR1 PRHDT, CDR2 FYEKMQ (reference sequence). The CDR3 here is CASGGQGPGEQFF. The CDR3 coding sequence is TGTGCCAGCGGGGGACAGGGGCCAGGTGAGCAGTTCTTC.

This clonotype was counted ten times or more. This chain connects TRBV6-1 to TRBJ2-3, with 13 bases matching TRBD2. Trimming took 5 bases from V and 9 from J; bases not matched to a gene: 8. The germline V gene has CDR1 MNHNS and CDR2 SASEGT. The CDR3 has 15 amino acids. Written as DNA, the CDR3 is TGTGCCAGCAGTCAGGGACTAGCGGGACCCGGGACGCAGTATTTT. Its translation: CASSQGLAGPGTQYF.

CDR3 amino acids: CAIRTDLSYEQYF. In DNA, the CDR3 is TGTGCCATCAGAACGGACTTATCCTACGAGCAGTACTTC. The V and J genes are TRBV10-3 and TRBJ2-7, with a weak D call TRBD2 (5 bases). V lost 6 bases and J lost 1, with 10 bases in between. Germline CDR1 and CDR2: ENHRY and SYGVKD. This CDR3 spans 13 amino acids.

The chain has TRBV18 and TRBJ2-5; 12 bases match TRBD2. The CDR3 totals 17 residues. Trimming removed 3 bases from V and 3 bases from J; junction bases left unmatched: 8. The germline V gene encodes CDR1 KGHSH and CDR2 LQKENI. CDR3 sequence (DNA): TGTGCCAGCTCACCGCGACTAGCGGGAGTCCGGGAAGAGACCCAGTACTTC. Translated, it gives CASSPRLAGVREETQYF.

V gene TRBV4-3 combines with J gene TRBJ2-1, with 7 bases identical to TRBD2. J lost 2 bases, V lost 4 bases, and 2 bases had no gene match. CDR3 size: 14 residues. Germline values: CDR1 LGHNA, CDR2 YSLEER. The CDR3 DNA is TGCGCCAGCAGCCCCGGGACTACCTACAATGAGCAGTTCTTC. This translates into CASSPGTTYNEQFF.

This chain links TRBV28 with TRBJ2-7, with 9 bases fitting TRBD1. Germline loops: CDR1 MDHEN, CDR2 SYDVKM. The V gene end was trimmed by 8 bases and the J gene end by 3 bases; junction bases not matched to a gene: 11. This CDR3 comprises 15 residues. The CDR3, as DNA: TGTGCCAGCGGTTCGCAGGGACAGGGATACTACGAGCAGTACTTC. Protein product: CASGSQGQGYYEQYF.

The chain links TRBV19 to TRBJ2-7, with 8 bases matching TRBD2. Germline V CDR1 and CDR2: LNHDA, SQIVND (reference sequence). The CDR3 has 15 amino acids. The ends lost 3 bases at V and 6 bases at J; junction bases unmatched: 10. CDR3 in DNA: TGTGCCAGTAGTATCGTAGCGGGAACTCCTGGCGAGCAGTACTTC. This sequence encodes CASSIVAGTPGEQYF.

Comment on this clonotype: No conserved phenylalanine or tryptophan ends this CDR3, so it is likely a read error. The chain has TRBV10-3 and TRBJ2-1; 8 nucleotides agree with TRBD2. V dropped 7 bases and J dropped 0; count of bases not matched to a gene: 11. Germline V gene lookup returns CDR1 ENHRY and CDR2 SYGVKD. This CDR3 spans 17 amino acids. CDR3 in amino acids: CAITESVLAASYNEQFL. CDR3 bases: TGTGCCATCACCGAATCCGTACTAGCGGCCTCCTACAATGAGCAGTTCCTC.

This clonotype occurred many times. This sequence joins TRBV28 and TRBJ1-5; D is undetermined. The germline gives CDR1 MDHEN, CDR2 SYDVKM. The V end lost 5 bases, the J end lost 5 bases, and 10 bases lay between the germline ends. This CDR3 region has 13 residues. The DNA for the CDR3 is TGTGCCAGCAGTCTAGAGTGGGATCAGCCCCAGCATTTT. It yields the protein CASSLEWDQPQHF.

As to this clonotype: This may be a read error: a much more frequent sequence differs by one nucleotide. The V and J genes are TRBV7-2 and TRBJ1-1, with D unclear. The CDR3 consists of 13 residues. Germline lookup yields CDR1 SGHTA and CDR2 FQGNSA. Here the CDR3 reads CASSRGAGTGAFF. Written as DNA, the CDR3 is TGTGCCAGCAGCCGTGGAGCGGGCACTGGAGCTTTCTTT.

As DNA, the CDR3 is TGTGCCAGCAGCCAAGATCCCCCGGACAGGGTGAACACTGAAGCTTTCTTT. Residues: CASSQDPPDRVNTEAFF. The V and J genes are TRBV4-2 and TRBJ1-1, with TRBD1 identical over 8 bases. CDR3 size: 17 residues. V was pared by 0 bases and J by 0 bases, with 6 bases of the junction left unmatched. Germline assignment: CDR1 LGHNA and CDR2 YNFKEQ.

This clonotype was recorded many times. V and J are TRBV7-2 and TRBJ2-2; TRBD1 is a possible D gene (5 bases). Trimming pared 5 bases from V and 4 bases from J, leaving 11 bases between. Looked up from germline, CDR1 is SGHTA and CDR2 is FQGNSA. The CDR3 has 14 residues. Written as DNA, the CDR3 is TGTGCCAGCAGCCTAGACAGATTCACCGGGGAGCTGTTTTTT. As protein: CASSLDRFTGELFF.

With regard to this clonotype: A junction boundary mismatches the germline segment, possibly from a read error. The V and J genes are TRBV6-1 and TRBJ1-1; 9 bases are a match to TRBD1. The CDR3 loop spans 15 amino acids. CDR1 MNHNS and CDR2 SASEGT come from the germline V gene. In nucleotides, the CDR3 is TGTGCCAGAAGTGAACCGGGACAGGGGAACACTGAAGCTTTCTTT. It specifies CARSEPGQGNTEAFF.

Worth noting for this clonotype: Just one base apart from a much larger clone, this may be a read error. The chain recombines TRBV20-1 with TRBJ2-7; the D gene is possibly TRBD2 (5 bases). This CDR3 has 14 residues. Germline V CDR1 and CDR2: DFQATT, SNEGSKA (reference sequence). CDR3 loop: CSARDPNSGYQQYF. In DNA form, the CDR3 reads TGCAGTGCTAGGGACCCCAACAGCGGCTACCAGCAGTACTTC.

This clonotype has only a few counts. The chain uses TRBV15 and TRBJ1-4; TRBD1 matches 10 bases. The junction had 4 bases not matched to a gene; V was cut back by 2 bases and J by 7 bases. CDR1 and CDR2 (germline): LNHNV, YYDKDF (reference sequence). The CDR3 runs to 15 residues. The CDR3 region is CATSRFGQGGEKLFF. The CDR3 DNA sequence: TGTGCCACCAGCAGATTTGGACAGGGGGGTGAAAAACTGTTTTTT.

Turning to this clonotype: With a much larger clone just one base away, this may be a read error. The chain couples TRBV6-2 or TRBV6-3 to TRBJ2-7, with TRBD1 matching 7 bases. The CDR3 is 14 residues long. V was clipped by 11 bases and J by 3 bases; unmatched bases: 13. Germline loops: CDR1 MNHEY, CDR2 SVGEGT. CDR3 DNA: TGTGCCCTTGCGGACAGGACCTTAGGCTACGAGCAGTACTTC. Amino acids: CALADRTLGYEQYF.

As for this clonotype: A much larger clonotype is one base distant, so this may be a read error. V is TRBV20-1 and J is TRBJ1-5; D is undetermined. The CDR3 loop spans 13 amino acids. Germline V CDR1 and CDR2: DFQATT, SNEGSKA (reference sequence). V was cut by 1 base and J by 11 bases, with 15 bases left in between. The CDR3 nucleotides read TGCAGTGCTAGAGGAGTACTGGCTGAGACCCAGCATTTT. Protein product: CSARGVLAETQHF.

A note on this clonotype: A clone one base away is much larger, so this may be a read error. V gene TRBV20-1 combines with J gene TRBJ2-1; TRBD2 aligns across 14 bases. The germline gives CDR1 DFQATT, CDR2 SNEGSKA (reference sequence). This CDR3 comprises 17 residues. The CDR3 region has the DNA TGCAGTGCTCCCGGGACTAGCGGGAGCTCGTCCTACAATGAGCAGTTATTC. Its translation: CSAPGTSGSSSYNEQLF.

On this clonotype: Since a much larger clone is just one base distant, this may be a read error. The chain carries TRBV7-2 and TRBJ1-2; D is perhaps TRBD1 (5 bases). The CDR3 covers 16 residues. CDR1 and CDR2 (germline): SGHTA, FQGNSA. CDR3 sequence (DNA): TGTGCCCGCAGCTCCGCCGTTGAGGGGATGGCCTATGGCTACACCTTC. Its translation is CARSSAVEGMAYGYTF.

This sequence joins TRBV20-1 and TRBJ2-7; no firm D call. V gave up 3 bases and J gave up 2 bases, with 2 bases separating them. This CDR3 has 10 residues. The germline gives CDR1 DFQATT, CDR2 SNEGSKA (reference sequence). CDR3 DNA: TGCAGTGCTAGTACCTACGAGCAGTACTTC. This translates into CSASTYEQYF.

In its sample, this clonotype was seen many times. This chain connects TRBV27 to TRBJ1-6; 8 bases fit TRBD1. The CDR3 runs 15 residues. Germline V gene sequence: CDR1 MNHEY, CDR2 SMNVEV (reference sequence). The trim removed 5 bases at V and 8 bases at J, leaving 8 bases unmatched. CDR3 in DNA: TGTGCCAGCAGTCTCTCAGACAGGGGTGATTCACCCCTCCACTTT. Its protein is CASSLSDRGDSPLHF.